The present entry profiles one T cell receptor (beta chain) with its context. No antigen is known for it. The data were taken from a study of cytomegalovirus exposure and HLA in healthy donors. Study-wide background: The roughly 700 first-cohort repertoires shared a platform with the approximately 120 validation repertoires, as reported in a later analysis. Whole-study results and caveats: The tendency of first-cohort TCR clusters to co-occur in the approximately 110 validation repertoires was identified by a subsequent analysis. A list of around 150 TCR beta chains associated with cytomegalovirus was given. Published work reported that the classifier diagnosed cytomegalovirus status with high specificity and sensitivity.

The repertoire was sequenced with immunoSEQ multiplex PCR; TCRdb's copy has only in-frame clones and lacks some. The sample consists of fewer than 130,000 clones, more than 75% of them appearing once. CDR3 length: 12 amino acids. Trimming stripped 0 bases from V and 8 bases from J, with 5 bases between. Germline assignment: CDR1 SEHNR and CDR2 FQNEAQ (reference sequence). This chain connects TRBV7-9 to TRBJ1-3; D is ambiguous. The specimen sequenced was PBMCs. The receptor comes from a young woman in good health and CMV-seropositive. The CDR3 region is CASSLAADTIYF. In nucleotides, the CDR3 is TGTGCCAGCAGCTTAGCAGCTGACACCATATATTTT.